This paragraph reports one T cell receptor beta chain. Its antigen is not yet known. Qualities for individual bases were not recorded, and no much larger clone is one base off. To sequence the TCRbeta CDR3 region, genomic DNA was isolated from the sorted cells. The immunoSEQ Assay was used to sequence the TCRbeta CDR3 regions. TCRdb stores this immuneACCESS table with in-frame sequences only. Part of the clones is absent; in the studies checked, under half of the shortfall reflects unresolved V genes, and no reason is known for the rest. The sample profile shows about 38,000 clones; 80% to 90% of them were found once. The ten largest clones add up to over 40% of the sample. The data were obtained in a study of OX40 agonist ivuxolimab in advanced cancers. Background on the whole study: The costimulatory receptor OX40 (CD134) was targeted by ivuxolimab, a fully human IgG2 agonistic monoclonal antibody. Intravenous ivuxolimab was administered to patients every 2 weeks at six dose levels: 0.01, 0.1, 0.3, 1.5, 3 and 10 mg/kg. Of the approximately 53 patients in dose escalation, about 20 had hepatocellular carcinoma, about 15 had melanoma, 9 had renal cell carcinoma and 9 had head and neck cancer. In the dose-escalation cohort, approximately 80% of patients were male, and the mean age was approximately 60 years with a range of roughly 20 to 80. Prior anti-PD-1, anti-PD-L1 or anti-CTLA-4 therapy was permitted, and checkpoint inhibitors had been received by roughly 40% of dose-escalation patients. Three dose-escalation patients achieved partial responses, one with hepatocellular carcinoma and two with cutaneous melanoma. The point of sequencing TCRbeta in the periphery was to test whether ivuxolimab changed TCR sequence diversity and drove clonal T-cell expansion. The monotherapy dose-escalation portion (N of about 50 patients) of the phase I ivuxolimab trial is reported in the paper. The study at large found these results: Low levels of normalized T-cell clonal expansion were also seen in some nonresponding patients. At doses of 0.1 to 3.0 mg/kg, clonal expansion of both CD4+ and CD8+ blood T cells was observed from baseline to week 6. The antigen specificity of the clonally expanded peripheral T cells was not determined. Partial responders in the 0.1-3.0 mg/kg groups had among the lowest normalized peripheral clonal expansion, especially among CD8+ T cells. On average, CD8+ T cells showed more expanded clones than CD4+ T cells after ivuxolimab.

Patients with autoimmune disease history or receiving systemic immunosuppression were excluded from the trial. Peripheral blood for TCR sequencing was drawn from every dose cohort at baseline, at cycle 4 day 1 and at cycle 7 day 1. The samples were taken from a phase I, first-in-human, multicenter, open-label dose-escalation trial of ivuxolimab. The trial enrolled adults with locally advanced or metastatic head and neck squamous cell, hepatocellular, melanoma or renal cell carcinoma. Before TCR sequencing, CD4+ T cells and CD8+ T cells from peripheral blood were sorted into separate populations. The CDR3 goes from the cysteine to the phenylalanine over 16 residues. Just CDR3 DNA is preserved here, 48 bases in frame from base 1. CDR1 and CDR2, looked up from the germline V gene (reference sequence), are MNHNY and SVGAGI. V is trimmed back by 6 bases and J by 0 bases, and the junction contains 10 bases that no gene match accounts for.

The sample in question was CD4+ or CD8+ T cells sorted from blood, obtained in a trial of the OX40 agonist ivuxolimab. The rearranged chain carries TRBV6-6 and TRBJ1-2, with 7 junctional bases fitting TRBD1. The receptor comes from an adult with an advanced solid tumor such as melanoma, head and neck, liver or kidney cancer. This receptor has the CDR3 CASSSTSGGANYGYTF. The nucleotides read TGTGCCAGCAGCTCTACTTCAGGGGGAGCTAACTATGGCTACACCTTC.